The present T cell receptor beta chain was sequenced within a study of T cells in women clearing cervical HPV infection. Study summary: Blood came at first lesion visit for cases, post-clearance for controls. With HLA typing for only a few women, HLA confounding remains possible. Study-level points and caveats: Cases carried less TRBV6-7 than controls: approximately 0.1% versus 0.16%.

Profiled with immunoSEQ multiplex PCR; TCRdb holds only in-frame clones, not every one. The data include 25,000 to 35,000 clones; the top ten clones carry approximately 20%. A remark on this clone: What it binds is unknown. The read is 3 residues too short to cover the CDR3 end, so that end is filled in from the germline J gene.

V dropped 5 bases and J dropped 6; count of bases not matched to a gene: 11. The germline gives CDR1 DFQATT, CDR2 SNEGSKA (reference sequence). The CDR3 length is 14 residues. The TCR sequence derives from a woman between 18 and 70 years old with a cervical HPV16 infection that either progressed to CIN3+ or cleared (not recorded which). The sequencing input was blood buffy coat. The rearrangement joins TRBV20-1 to TRBJ2-7; 9 positions match TRBD2. The CDR3 loop is CSARNLAGVGEQYF. The CDR3 DNA, read in part, is TGCAGTGCTCGAAACTTAGCGGGAGTAGGCGAG.